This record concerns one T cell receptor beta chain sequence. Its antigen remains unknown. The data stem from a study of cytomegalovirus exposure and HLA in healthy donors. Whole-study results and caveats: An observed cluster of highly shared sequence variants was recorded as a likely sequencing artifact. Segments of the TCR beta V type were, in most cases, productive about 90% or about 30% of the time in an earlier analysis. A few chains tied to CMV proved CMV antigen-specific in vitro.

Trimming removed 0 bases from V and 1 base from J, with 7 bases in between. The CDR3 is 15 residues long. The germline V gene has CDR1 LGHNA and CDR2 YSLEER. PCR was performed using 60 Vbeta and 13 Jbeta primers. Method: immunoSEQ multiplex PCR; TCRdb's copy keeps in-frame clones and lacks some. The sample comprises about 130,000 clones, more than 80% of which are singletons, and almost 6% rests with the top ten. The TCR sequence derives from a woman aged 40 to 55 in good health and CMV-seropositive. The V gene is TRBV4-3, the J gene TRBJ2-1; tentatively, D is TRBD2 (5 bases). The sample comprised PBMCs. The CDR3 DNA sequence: TGCGCCAGCAGCCAAGATACTAGTTCCTACAATGAGCAGTTCTTC. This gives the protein CASSQDTSSYNEQFF.